Below, 13 T cell receptor beta chains from the same sample are listed, as sequenced in a study of blood T cell repertoires in COVID-19. Using immunoSEQ multiplex PCR, the repertoire was profiled, and TCRdb retains in-frame clones only, with some absent. The sample has about 35,000 clones, around 87% seen once; the top ten hold roughly two fifths. The specimen was peripheral blood. The receptor source for this set is a human donor in a cohort sampled during active COVID-19.

The chain carries TRBV4-1 and TRBJ1-2; 8 bases fit TRBD1. The CDR3 consists of 16 residues. CDR1 and CDR2 (germline): MGHRA, YSYEKL. The junction had 8 bases not matched to a gene; V was cut back by 2 bases and J by 3 bases. Here the CDR3 reads CASSQSPDRADYGYTF. Here the CDR3 DNA reads TGCGCCAGCAGCCAATCGCCGGACAGGGCTGACTATGGCTACACCTTC.

This chain connects TRBV6-5 to TRBJ1-1; D perhaps matches TRBD1 (6 bases). The CDR3 is made up of 14 amino acids. V lost 5 bases, J lost 3 bases, and 13 bases lay in between. The germline CDR1 and CDR2 sequences are MNHEY and SVGAGI. Here the CDR3 reads CASSTPQGYTEAFF. The CDR3, as DNA: TGTGCCAGCAGTACTCCGCAGGGGTACACTGAAGCTTTCTTT.

The V gene is TRBV7-8, the J gene TRBJ2-5; 13 positions agree with TRBD2. This CDR3 is 17 amino acids long. Germline V gives CDR1 SGHVS, CDR2 FQNEAQ. The ends lost 5 bases at V and 0 bases at J; junction bases unmatched: 6. For the CDR3, the DNA is TGTGCCAGCAGCCGACTAGCGGGGGGCCGGTACCAAGAGACCCAGTACTTC. The encoded protein is CASSRLAGGRYQETQYF. Full variable domain (outside the CDR3, taken from reference TRBV7-8 and TRBJ2-5): GAGVSQSPRYKVAKRGQDVALRCDPISGHVSLFWYQQALGQGPEFLTYFQNEAQLDKSGLPSDRFFAERPEGSVSTLKIQRTQQEDSAVYLCASSRLAGGRYQETQYFGPGTRLLVL.

The chain links TRBV27 to TRBJ2-7, with 8 bases that match TRBD2. V shed 3 bases and J 2 bases; nucleotides not matched to a gene: 3. The CDR3 spans 14 residues. CDR1 is MNHEY and CDR2 is SMNVEV in the germline V gene (reference sequence). The CDR3 sequence: CASSFGAGAYEQYF. The CDR3, as DNA: TGTGCCAGCAGTTTCGGAGCGGGGGCCTACGAGCAGTACTTC.

The chain uses TRBV7-3 and TRBJ2-7; 11 bases fit TRBD1. Germline V gives CDR1 SGHTA, CDR2 FQGTGA. The CDR3 totals 14 residues. V lost 3 bases and J lost 2; bases outside the gene matches: 0. CDR3 nucleotide sequence: TGTGCCAGCAGCTTGGGACAGGGGGCCTACGAGCAGTACTTC. This translates into CASSLGQGAYEQYF.

The rearrangement links TRBV5-1 to TRBJ1-6, with 9 bases matching TRBD1. The V gene end was trimmed by 2 bases and the J gene end by 7 bases; junction bases not matched to a gene: 7. CDR1 and CDR2 (germline): SGHRS, YFSETQ. The CDR3 covers 16 residues. The CDR3 region has the DNA TGCGCCAGCAGCTTTGGGACAGGGAGAGAGAATTCACCCCTCCACTTT. Its translation is CASSFGTGRENSPLHF.

The rearrangement joins TRBV6-5 to TRBJ2-2; D is perhaps TRBD2 (6 bases). The length of the CDR3 is 14 residues. The V and J ends lost 6 bases and 2 bases respectively, with 10 bases between them. The germline gives CDR1 MNHEY, CDR2 SVGAGI. CDR3 region: CASRGLSNTGELFF. In nucleotides, the CDR3 is TGTGCCAGCAGGGGACTGTCAAACACCGGGGAGCTGTTTTTT.

The gene calls are TRBV2 and TRBJ1-2; no reliable D call. Deletions cut 3 bases from V and 8 bases from J, with 13 bases between. The CDR3 extends over 13 amino acids. CDR1 SNHLY and CDR2 FYNNEI come from the germline V gene. Here the CDR3 reads CASSDDRSGGYTF. CDR3 DNA sequence: TGTGCCAGCAGTGACGACCGCTCCGGGGGCTACACCTTC.

The CDR3, as DNA: TGTGCCAGCAGTTCCCGCGGGGGCTCTGAAGCTTTCTTT. Translating it yields CASSSRGGSEAFF. The chain combines TRBV5-8 with TRBJ1-1; perhaps TRBD1 as D (6 bases). The germline V gene has CDR1 SGHTS and CDR2 YDEGEE. V lost 5 bases to trimming and J lost 6 bases, with 14 bases between them. The CDR3 is 13 amino acids.

V and J are TRBV11-2 and TRBJ2-3, with 7 bases aligning to TRBD1. Germline-derived CDR1 and CDR2 are SGHAT and FQNNGV. CDR3 length: 14 residues. Germline trimming cut 4 bases from V and 4 bases from J; bases unmatched to any gene: 5. CDR3 DNA: TGTGCCAGCAGCTCCAGACAGGGCGCAGATACGCAGTATTTT. This sequence encodes CASSSRQGADTQYF.

The J gene is TRBJ1-3, the V gene TRBV3-1 (or the pseudogene TRBV3-2); D is perhaps TRBD1 (6 bases). CDR1 and CDR2 (germline): LGHDT, YNNKEL (reference sequence). V lost 3 bases to trimming and J lost 0 bases, with 9 bases between them. This CDR3 spans 15 amino acids. The CDR3 region is CASSHDRHSGNTIYF. The CDR3 DNA is TGTGCCAGCAGCCACGACAGGCACTCTGGAAACACCATATATTTT.

The chain employs TRBV10-3 and TRBJ2-3; tentative D call: TRBD1 (6 bases). The CDR3 is 14 amino acids. Trimming took off 4 bases at V and 1 base at J, with 9 bases between the two ends. Per germline, CDR1 ENHRY and CDR2 SYGVKD. The CDR3 loop reads CAISVEGGTDTQYF. The DNA for the CDR3 is TGTGCCATCAGTGTTGAGGGGGGCACAGATACGCAGTATTTT.

This chain links TRBV5-1 with TRBJ2-6, with 8 bases aligning to TRBD1. J lost 1 base, V lost 2 bases, and 5 bases had no gene match. CDR3 length equals 17 residues. Germline CDR1 is SGHRS and CDR2 is YFSETQ. CDR3 residues: CASSLGTGNSGANVLTF. CDR3 nucleotide sequence: TGCGCCAGCAGCTTAGGGACAGGCAATTCTGGGGCCAACGTCCTGACTTTC.